This TCR beta chain was identified in a study of shared clonotypes between healthy human individuals (dated by TCRdb to the early 2020s). With respect to the entire study: Two women and a few men aged 18 to 49 years were included in the cohort. The study deeply sequenced blood TCR repertoires of five healthy adults to estimate repertoire size and the extent of clonotype sharing between individuals. Per donor, leukapheresis produced somewhere between about 0.94 and 9 billion PBMCs. To increase sequencing depth and limit assay-specific biases, different laboratories used diverse techniques to prepare libraries and sequence TCR repertoires. For each donor, three plates each were used for CD4 naive and CD4 memory, two plates were used for CD8 naive, and one plate was used for CD8 memory.

TCR CDR3 regions were amplified from genomic DNA by multiplex PCR using the deep immunoSEQ assay. Extracted genomic DNA from each cell subset was distributed evenly across all wells of several immunoSEQ 96-well plates, and each plate was treated as a replicate. For sorted subsets, approximately 0.2 ug of genomic DNA, equivalent to 25,000 to 35,000 T cell genomes, went into each replicate PCR. The purified libraries were quantified using a Qubit 3.0 fluorometer, sized with a Bioanalyzer 2100, and then quantified again using the KAPA Library Quantification kit. Every immunoSEQ 96-well plate was sequenced on a dedicated single-read 150-cycle Illumina NextSeq 550 flow cell. As for the authors' bioinformatics: Because the immunoSEQ output included only junctional sequences and no quality scores, the filtering could not be the same as the filtering used for full-length reads. Sequences were annotated with PyIR, a Python wrapper for IgBLAST v1.9, using IMGT germline references to assign V/J genes and CDR3. Reads were removed for weak V/J assignments (E-value above 1e-6), missing CDR3, stop codons, out-of-frame junctions, or ambiguous translated residues. V3J clonotypes were defined as sequences sharing an identical inferred V gene, J gene, and CDR3 amino acid sequence. The percentage overlap between two repertoires was calculated by dividing the number of shared unique clonotypes by the size of the smaller repertoire. Three approaches were used to assess repertoire richness: RTK rarefaction, the Chao1 estimator, and Recon v2.1 estimates of unobserved clonotypes. Generation probabilities were computed with OLGA for all TCRbeta clonotypes obtained by the gDNA method from four donors. TCRdb holds this immuneACCESS table with in-frame rearrangements only. Some clones are missing; in checked studies, unresolved V genes explain under half, and the rest has no known cause. V, J and clone size are taken as reported in that table, and D and trimming were inferred from the DNA itself. This sample gives about 2.1 million clones in total; about 93% of them show up just once. Approximately 1.7% of the sample is held by the ten biggest clonotypes.

CD8 naive samples were CD45RO-negative cells positively selected for CCR7, giving a CD45RA+CCR7+ population that excluded TemRA cells. Healthy HIV-negative adults with no recently reported acute infections or vaccinations were included as donors. All donors were Caucasian adults living in Nashville, Tennessee, USA. Blood was obtained by leukapheresis, after which PBMCs were separated by Ficoll-Histopaque density gradient centrifugation and cryopreserved in liquid nitrogen vapor phase. Purity and quantity of every magnetically sorted T cell population were checked by analytical flow cytometry. Genomic DNA was isolated from each sorted fraction and quantified by UV absorbance on a Nanodrop 2000c. Concerning this clone: Its recognized antigen is unknown. No qualities accompany the bases; no much larger clone lies one base away.

Results the study describes overall, beyond this receptor: Incomplete sequencing was indicated by rarefaction of sorted-subset datasets, despite the large sequencing depth. Clonotypes shared by all four sorted-subset donors showed higher generation probabilities than non-shared clonotypes. Naive subsets generally had larger estimated clonotype richness than memory subsets did. The genetic and exposure-history diversity represented was limited by the small number of donors. Across a handful of donors, approximately 4.6% of naive CD4, roughly 3.8% of naive CD8, 2.3% of memory CD4, and 0.4% of memory CD8 clonotypes were shared. Based on pairwise subsampling, the degree of clonotype sharing among donors was expected to be affected by sequencing depth. Only blood was sampled, and tissue TCR repertoires likely differ from those in blood.

At the junction V is shortened by 7 bases and J by 0 bases, with 18 bases in between. For CDR1 and CDR2, the germline V gene (reference sequence) lists GTSNPN and SVGIG. From the cysteine up to the phenylalanine, the CDR3 has a length of 16 residues. Of all the DNA, just the CDR3 is kept, 48 bases in frame from base 1. Specimen: naive CD8+ T cells from PBMCs. In light of the paper, this sample's cell subset or site label describes: CD45RA+CCR7+. The rearranged chain carries TRBV30 and TRBJ2-2, with the D gene not confidently named. This TCR was sampled from a man between 18 and 35 years old in good health. Some clones in this sample may be carry-over from other donors' samples. The DNA sequence is as follows: TGTGCCTCAAACAATTTCATAGCTTCGAACACCGGGGAGCTGTTTTTT. Translation gives CASNNFIASNTGELFF.